The T cell receptor beta chain described here comes from a study of regulatory T cells in long-lasting Graves disease. Study information: Less than 3 months of antithyroid drugs had been taken by newly diagnosed Graves' patients. Whole-study results and caveats: New patients shared some 970 public clonotypes, fewer than the approximately 2,500 shared by persistent patients. Under persistent disease, TRBV28, TRBJ1-2 and TRBJ2-5 were used preferentially.

Time point in this sample: newly diagnosed GD, antithyroid drugs for less than 3 months. Researchers made the TCR library from RNA that was extracted from PBMCs. As concerns this clonotype: Its matching antigen is unknown.

HTBI primers from iRepertoire and Arm-PCR of CDR3 regions yielded the TCR beta libraries. TCRdb re-analysed the multiplex PCR reads in MiXCR, keeping a single row per CDR3 protein. This sample has about 450,000 distinct CDR3 sequences, with approximately 16% found just once. V dropped 0 bases and J dropped 5; count of bases not matched to a gene: 9. The V gene's germline CDR1 is MNHEY and CDR2 SVGEGT. The CDR3 spans 16 residues. Another study also made use of these data, one on T cells in Graves' hyperthyroidism and ophthalmopathy.

This chain uses TRBV6-2 or TRBV6-3 with TRBJ2-7, with 8 bases that match TRBD2. The sample was peripheral blood mononuclear cells (PBMCs), taken at new diagnosis, from a patient treated with antithyroid drugs. The TCR was taken from a woman younger than 45 with Graves disease. As DNA, the CDR3 is TGTGCCAGCAGTTACTCGATCCGGGGGGGTCGACACGAGCAGTACTTC. It specifies CASSYSIRGGRHEQYF.